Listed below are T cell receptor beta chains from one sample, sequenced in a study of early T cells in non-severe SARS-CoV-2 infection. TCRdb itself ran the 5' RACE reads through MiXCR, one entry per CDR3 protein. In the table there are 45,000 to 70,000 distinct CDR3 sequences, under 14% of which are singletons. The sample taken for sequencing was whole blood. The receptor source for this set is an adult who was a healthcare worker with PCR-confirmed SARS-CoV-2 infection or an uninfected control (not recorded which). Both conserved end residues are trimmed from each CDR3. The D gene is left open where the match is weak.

CDR3 protein: ASSPGGLAGERETQY
J gene: TRBJ2-5
V gene: TRBV28
D gene: TRBD2

CDR3 protein: ASSPKPIAGGKETQY
J gene: TRBJ2-5
V gene: TRBV27
D gene: TRBD2

CDR3 protein: ASSPGTGESGYT
J gene: TRBJ1-2
V gene: TRBV11-2
D gene: TRBD1

CDR3 protein: ASRPLYDNAETHYGYT
J gene: TRBJ1-2
V gene: TRBV27
D gene: .

CDR3 protein: ASSYDASSYNEQF
J gene: TRBJ2-1
V gene: TRBV9
D gene: .

CDR3 protein: SARTGSLNYGYT
J gene: TRBJ1-2
V gene: TRBV29-1
D gene: TRBD1

CDR3 protein: ASRPTSGRGLD
J gene: TRBJ2-4
V gene: TRBV28
D gene: TRBD2

CDR3 protein: ASSLINRGNEKLF
J gene: TRBJ1-4
V gene: TRBV28
D gene: TRBD1

CDR3 protein: SAEDLSKDYEQY
J gene: TRBJ2-7
V gene: TRBV20-1
D gene: .

CDR3 protein: ASSRTPQETQY
J gene: TRBJ2-5
V gene: TRBV28
D gene: .

CDR3 protein: ASSSGQANQPQH
J gene: TRBJ1-5
V gene: TRBV28
D gene: TRBD1

CDR3 protein: ASSQVQSSYNSPLH
J gene: TRBJ1-6
V gene: TRBV4-1
D gene: .

CDR3 protein: ASSPPGTVARQPQH
J gene: TRBJ1-5
V gene: TRBV18
D gene: TRBD1

CDR3 protein: ASSLAGKNIQY
J gene: TRBJ2-4
V gene: TRBV7-9
D gene: .

CDR3 protein: ASSFGPQETQY
J gene: TRBJ2-5
V gene: TRBV7-2
D gene: .

CDR3 protein: ASSRLFVGTEAF
J gene: TRBJ1-1
V gene: TRBV7-9
D gene: .

CDR3 protein: ASSLAQYYTGELF
J gene: TRBJ2-2
V gene: TRBV5-1
D gene: .

CDR3 protein: SAQGQGGAEKLF
J gene: TRBJ1-4
V gene: TRBV20-1
D gene: TRBD1

CDR3 protein: ASSGVSGRGSYEQY
J gene: TRBJ2-7
V gene: TRBV25-1
D gene: TRBD2

CDR3 protein: SVGEAGGSNQPQH
J gene: TRBJ1-5
V gene: TRBV29-1
D gene: TRBD1

CDR3 protein: SAGGQNTEAF
J gene: TRBJ1-1
V gene: TRBV20-1
D gene: .

CDR3 protein: ASSLDRYNEQF
J gene: TRBJ2-1
V gene: TRBV5-1
D gene: .

CDR3 protein: ASSLDSTGLGYT
J gene: TRBJ1-2
V gene: TRBV11-2
D gene: TRBD1

CDR3 protein: ASSLDLSSYNEQF
J gene: TRBJ2-1
V gene: TRBV5-4
D gene: .

CDR3 protein: ASSRSAATGNEQF
J gene: TRBJ2-1
V gene: TRBV5-4
D gene: .

CDR3 protein: ASRPTGGTYEQY
J gene: TRBJ2-7
V gene: TRBV25-1
D gene: TRBD1

CDR3 protein: ASSPQGGGINYYEQY
J gene: TRBJ2-7
V gene: TRBV18
D gene: .

CDR3 protein: ASSLPPSGYEQY
J gene: TRBJ2-7
V gene: TRBV11-2
D gene: .

CDR3 protein: SAMFNTEAF
J gene: TRBJ1-1
V gene: TRBV20-1
D gene: .

CDR3 protein: ATERAGVEKLF
J gene: TRBJ1-4
V gene: TRBV5-6
D gene: .

CDR3 protein: ASGWTGTEELSSYNEQF
J gene: TRBJ2-1
V gene: TRBV12-5
D gene: TRBD1

CDR3 protein: ASSFDSNYGYT
J gene: TRBJ1-2
V gene: TRBV5-1
D gene: .

CDR3 protein: ASSVGLGNQPQH
J gene: TRBJ1-5
V gene: TRBV11-2
D gene: .

CDR3 protein: ASSAVHFGYT
J gene: TRBJ1-2
V gene: TRBV9
D gene: .

CDR3 protein: ASSQKLGMQF
J gene: TRBJ2-1
V gene: TRBV6-5
D gene: .

CDR3 protein: ASSLLGLITDTQY
J gene: TRBJ2-3
V gene: TRBV11-2
D gene: .

CDR3 protein: ASMGGSDTIY
J gene: TRBJ1-3
V gene: TRBV28
D gene: .

CDR3 protein: ASSSVRGRRYEQY
J gene: TRBJ2-7
V gene: TRBV11-2
D gene: TRBD1

CDR3 protein: ASSLRGTSDNEQF
J gene: TRBJ2-1
V gene: TRBV5-1
D gene: TRBD2

CDR3 protein: SARVANKAGELF
J gene: TRBJ2-2
V gene: TRBV20-1
D gene: .

CDR3 protein: ASRRGAEGANVLT
J gene: TRBJ2-6
V gene: TRBV2
D gene: TRBD2

CDR3 protein: ASRSRTGRNQPQH
J gene: TRBJ1-5
V gene: TRBV7-9
D gene: TRBD1

CDR3 protein: AISEHKETQY
J gene: TRBJ2-5
V gene: TRBV10-3
D gene: .

CDR3 protein: SAERSPGEQF
J gene: TRBJ2-1
V gene: TRBV29-1
D gene: .

CDR3 protein: ASSKLGTDTQY
J gene: TRBJ2-3
V gene: TRBV21-1
D gene: .

CDR3 protein: TPGTNTDTQY
J gene: TRBJ2-3
V gene: TRBV20-1
D gene: .

CDR3 protein: ASSLSAVIYEQY
J gene: TRBJ2-7
V gene: TRBV12-3/TRBV12-4
D gene: .

CDR3 protein: SAGTGTRSNQPQH
J gene: TRBJ1-5
V gene: TRBV20-1
D gene: .

CDR3 protein: ASRSANTGELF
J gene: TRBJ2-2
V gene: TRBV28
D gene: .

CDR3 protein: ASSYVPGTGGNNEQF
J gene: TRBJ2-1
V gene: TRBV12-3/TRBV12-4
D gene: TRBD1

CDR3 protein: ASSSSGGSYEQY
J gene: TRBJ2-7
V gene: TRBV5-4
D gene: TRBD2

CDR3 protein: ASAAGGQETQY
J gene: TRBJ2-5
V gene: TRBV10-1
D gene: TRBD1

CDR3 protein: ASSQDKGRRNGYT
J gene: TRBJ1-2
V gene: TRBV3-1
D gene: .

CDR3 protein: ASSQYKRGDYEQY
J gene: TRBJ2-7
V gene: TRBV3-1
D gene: TRBD2

CDR3 protein: ASSLARYRDVYGYT
J gene: TRBJ1-2
V gene: TRBV7-8
D gene: .

CDR3 protein: ASSKGEPTGELF
J gene: TRBJ2-2
V gene: TRBV9
D gene: .

CDR3 protein: ASGQAQETQY
J gene: TRBJ2-5
V gene: TRBV5-1
D gene: .

CDR3 protein: ASSRVLLEAF
J gene: TRBJ1-1
V gene: TRBV12-3/TRBV12-4
D gene: .

CDR3 protein: ASSYSKLANNEQF
J gene: TRBJ2-1
V gene: TRBV6-2/TRBV6-3
D gene: .

CDR3 protein: ASSNGAIGETQY
J gene: TRBJ2-5
V gene: TRBV12-3/TRBV12-4
D gene: .